The 12 T cell receptor beta chains listed next were all sequenced from one sample in a study of T-cell reconstitution after alpha-beta-depleted transplantation in children. Using unique molecular identifiers, the investigators prepared the TCRbeta library. One entry per CDR3 protein results from TCRdb running MiXCR on the PCR reads. This sample yields a few hundred thousand distinct CDR3 sequences, of which 9% to 10% are seen a single time; 5% to 5.5% belongs to the top ten. The sequenced sample was PBMCs from the stem cell graft donor, obtained from the stem cell graft. These receptors were collected from a human donor who donated a stem cell graft to a child with SCID.

In this sample, this clonotype turned up many times. The chain joins TRBV5-1 to TRBJ1-3, with D perhaps TRBD1 (5 bases). The germline V gene has CDR1 SGHRS and CDR2 YFSETQ. The CDR3 spans 15 residues. The V gene lost 0 bases and the J gene lost 0 bases, with 7 bases spanning the gap. CDR3 coding DNA: TGCGCCAGCAGCTTGGAGGGGAGCTCTGGAAACACCATATATTTT. Translation: CASSLEGSSGNTIYF.

This clonotype showed up many times. The chain recombines TRBV7-2 with TRBJ2-7, with 9 bases matching TRBD1. Trimming at V came to 2 bases and at J to 3 bases, leaving 5 bases not matched to a gene. Germline lookup yields CDR1 SGHTA and CDR2 FQGNSA. This CDR3 region has 15 residues. The CDR3 sequence: CASSLSGQGIYEQYF. The CDR3, as DNA: TGTGCCAGCAGCTTATCGGGACAGGGCATCTACGAGCAGTACTTC.

This clonotype has at least ten counts. This sequence joins TRBV18 and TRBJ1-3; D unclear. The CDR3 loop spans 15 amino acids. CDR1 and CDR2 (germline): KGHSH, LQKENI. V dropped 2 bases and J dropped 7 bases, with 15 bases sitting between them. In nucleotides, the CDR3 is TGTGCCAGCTCACCAGGGCCACCGAAGGACAACACCATATATTTT. Translating gives CASSPGPPKDNTIYF. The full variable domain, in which reference TRBV18 and TRBJ1-3 provide the parts outside the CDR3, is NAGVMQNPRHLVRRRGQEARLRCSPMKGHSHVYWYRQLPEEGLKFMVYLQKENIIDESGMPKERFSAEFPKEGPSILRIQQVVRGDSAAYFCASSPGPPKDNTIYFGEGSWLTVV.

There are many counts of this clonotype. V usage is TRBV7-9 and J usage is TRBJ1-1, with a possible D match to TRBD1 (5 bases). Trimming shortened V by 3 bases and J by 6 bases, and 8 bases separated the two germline ends. The CDR3 covers 12 residues. Looked up from germline, CDR1 is SEHNR and CDR2 is FQNEAQ (reference sequence). The CDR3 DNA follows: TGTGCCAGCAGCTTTTCAGGGTCTGAAGCTTTCTTT. Translated: CASSFSGSEAFF. The full variable domain, its missing parts supplied by reference TRBV7-9 and TRBJ1-1, is DTGVSQNPRHKITKRGQNVTFRCDPISEHNRLYWYRQTLGQGPEFLTYFQNEAQLEKSRLLSDRFSAERPKGSFSTLEIQRTEQGDSAMYLCASSFSGSEAFFGQGTRLTVV.

The CDR3 spells CSVDGVGGSDEKLFF. In DNA form, the CDR3 reads TGCAGCGTTGATGGAGTTGGAGGGTCAGATGAAAAACTGTTTTTT. The rearrangement uses TRBV29-1 and TRBJ1-4, with unresolved D. Deletions cut 3 bases from V and 6 bases from J, with 17 bases between. The CDR3 runs to 15 residues. Germline V gene lookup returns CDR1 SQVTM and CDR2 ANQGSEA. Complete variable domain (other parts from reference TRBV29-1 and TRBJ1-4): SAVISQKPSRDICQRGTSLTIQCQVDSQVTMMFWYRQQPGQSLTLIATANQGSEATYESGFVIDKFPISRPNLTFSTLTVSNMSPEDSSIYLCSVDGVGGSDEKLFFGSGTQLSVL.

The chain employs TRBV7-2 and TRBJ1-5; D is ambiguous. Germline loops: CDR1 SGHTA, CDR2 FQGNSA. The CDR3 spans 12 residues. With 5 bases removed from V and 11 bases from J, the gap between germline ends came to 13 bases. CDR3 coding DNA: TGTGCCAGCAGCCCCGTTGTCGGCGCCCAGCATTTT. It encodes CASSPVVGAQHF.

V and J are TRBV20-1 and TRBJ1-3; D is unresolved. Germline CDR1 and CDR2: DFQATT and SNEGSKA (reference sequence). The CDR3 has 11 residues. V was pared by 1 base and J by 8 bases, with 6 bases between. CDR3 protein: CSARVEDTIYF. The CDR3 DNA is TGCAGTGCTAGAGTCGAGGACACCATATATTTT.

This clonotype was recorded many times. V gene TRBV5-1 combines with J gene TRBJ2-3; 8 bases match TRBD2. Germline CDR1 and CDR2: SGHRS and YFSETQ. The CDR3 is 15 amino acids. V trimming: 0 bases; J trimming: 2 bases; junction bases outside the gene matches: 2. The CDR3 nucleotides read TGCGCCAGCAGCTTGGAAGGACTAGCCACAGATACGCAGTATTTT. This gives the protein CASSLEGLATDTQYF.

This clonotype was counted ten times or more. The V call is TRBV20-1, the J call TRBJ2-5; 8 bases are a match to TRBD2. V trimming: 8 bases; J trimming: 6 bases; junction bases outside the gene matches: 11. Per the germline V gene, CDR1 is DFQATT and CDR2 is SNEGSKA (reference sequence). CDR3 size: 13 residues. CDR3 nucleotides: TGCAGTAACCTAGTAACGGGGGGGAAGACCCAGTACTTC. Its translation: CSNLVTGGKTQYF.

In this sample, this clonotype turned up many times. The DNA of the CDR3 is TGTGCCAGCAGCCATACAGGGGTCCCCACAGATACGCAGTATTTT. It specifies CASSHTGVPTDTQYF. The chain uses TRBV11-2 and TRBJ2-3; 7 bases align to TRBD1. Germline loops: CDR1 SGHAT, CDR2 FQNNGV. This CDR3 is 15 amino acids long. V gave up 5 bases and J gave up 2 bases; unmatched junction bases: 7.

This clonotype was counted many times. The chain uses TRBV20-1 and TRBJ2-3, with D uncertain. Trimming cost V 2 bases and J 0 bases, with 6 bases left between them. The CDR3 is 13 amino acids. CDR1 DFQATT and CDR2 SNEGSKA come from the germline V gene (reference sequence). CDR3 residues: CSARSSSTDTQYF. DNA for the CDR3: TGCAGTGCTAGATCATCTAGCACAGATACGCAGTATTTT.

This clonotype has at least ten counts. The genes are TRBV5-1 and TRBJ2-7, with 12 nucleotides matching TRBD2. This CDR3 is built from 21 residues. CDR1 is SGHRS and CDR2 is YFSETQ in the germline V gene. Trimming removed 0 bases from V and 0 bases from J; junction bases left unmatched: 16. The CDR3 spells CASSLDRRTSGGSTYSYEQYF. CDR3 nucleotides: TGCGCCAGCAGCTTGGATCGACGTACTAGCGGGGGGTCTACCTACTCCTACGAGCAGTACTTC.